These 13 T cell receptor beta chains were all obtained from the same sample, sequenced in a study of shared clonotypes between healthy human individuals. Assay used: immunoSEQ multiplex PCR; TCRdb lists only in-frame clones, some missing. The top ten clones hold roughly 13% of a sample with about 490,000 clones, around 78% of them seen once. Sequenced sample: PBMCs. All receptors derive from a woman aged 35 to 49 in good health. Some clones in this sample may be carry-over from other donors' samples.

V and J are TRBV28 and TRBJ1-5, with D possibly TRBD1 on 5 matching bases. Germline assignment: CDR1 MDHEN and CDR2 SYDVKM. The CDR3 runs 12 residues. Trimming stripped 2 bases from V and 7 bases from J, with 6 bases between. The CDR3 DNA sequence: TGTGCCAGCAGTTTACCAGGGCAGCCCCAGCATTTT. Translated, it gives CASSLPGQPQHF.

On this clone itself: At one of its ends the junction is not consistent with the germline gene, which may arise from a read error. The chain links TRBV5-4 to TRBJ2-2, with TRBD2 as a possible D gene (6 bases). This CDR3 has 16 amino acids. From germline, CDR1 is SGHNT and CDR2 YYREEE (reference sequence). CDR3 sequence reads: CASSSYQQGGTGGLFF. The CDR3 bases are TGTGCCAGCAGCTCATACCAACAAGGAGGAACCGGGGGGCTGTTTTTT.

The chain couples TRBV15 to TRBJ2-2; unclear D gene. The V gene's germline CDR1 is LNHNV and CDR2 YYDKDF (reference sequence). The V end was cut by 3 bases, the J end by 7 bases, with 12 bases between. This CDR3 contains 14 residues. CDR3 sequence: CATSRNPRGGELFF. Written as DNA, the CDR3 is TGTGCCACCAGCAGGAACCCCCGTGGCGGGGAGCTGTTTTTT. The full variable domain, completed using reference TRBV15 and TRBJ2-2, is DAMVIQNPRYQVTQFGKPVTLSCSQTLNHNVMYWYQQKSSQAPKLLFHYYDKDFNNEADTPDNFQSRRPNTSFCFLDIRSPGLGDTAMYLCATSRNPRGGELFFGEGSRLTVL.

J is TRBJ1-1 and V is TRBV9; 10 bases align to TRBD1. The CDR3 length is 16 residues. Germline-derived CDR1 and CDR2 are SGDLS and YYNGEE. After removal of 0 bases from V and 0 bases from J, the junction contained 2 bases not matched to a gene. CDR3 nucleotides: TGTGCCAGCAGCGTAGCGGGACAGGGGATGAACACTGAAGCTTTCTTT. Its protein product is CASSVAGQGMNTEAFF. The whole variable domain, filled in from reference TRBV9 and TRBJ1-1, reads DSGVTQTPKHLITATGQRVTLRCSPRSGDLSVYWYQQSLDQGLQFLIQYYNGEERAKGNILERFSAQQFPDLHSELNLSSLELGDSALYFCASSVAGQGMNTEAFFGQGTRLTVV.

This clone was seen repeatedly, ten times or more. The chain is built from TRBV14 and TRBJ1-4; no definite D call. CDR1 is SGHDN and CDR2 is FVKESK in the germline V gene. Trimming shortened V by 2 bases and J by 12 bases, and 16 bases separated the two germline ends. This CDR3 spans 14 amino acids. CDR3 protein: CASSQLVSARELFF. The CDR3 DNA reads as TGTGCCAGCAGCCAATTAGTGTCGGCGAGGGAACTGTTTTTT.

This rearrangement joins TRBV28 to TRBJ1-1; the D is unclear. The germline V and J ends were trimmed by 5 bases and 1 base, with 11 bases remaining between them. The germline V gene has CDR1 MDHEN and CDR2 SYDVKM. This CDR3 has 14 residues. The CDR3 is CASSTLSTNTEAFF. The CDR3 DNA follows: TGTGCCAGCAGTACCCTTTCGACGAACACTGAAGCTTTCTTT.

This chain joins TRBV4-2 and TRBJ2-7; TRBD2 might be the D (5 bases). V shed 5 bases and J shed 0 bases, with 14 bases lying between them. The CDR3 has 15 residues. Germline lookup yields CDR1 LGHNA and CDR2 YNFKEQ. CDR3 residues: CASSLSGAISYEQYF. The CDR3 DNA reads TGTGCCAGCAGCTTAAGCGGAGCTATCTCCTACGAGCAGTACTTC.

V is TRBV18 and J is TRBJ2-3, with D unclear. V dropped 1 base and J dropped 4 bases, with 3 bases sitting between them. CDR3 size: 12 residues. Germline values: CDR1 KGHSH, CDR2 LQKENI. The CDR3 spells CASSPLPDTQYF. DNA of the CDR3: TGTGCCAGCTCACCACTTCCAGATACGCAGTATTTT.

V gene TRBV6-6 combines with J gene TRBJ2-7, with D perhaps TRBD2 (5 bases). The V gene lost 0 bases and the J gene lost 3 bases, with 9 bases spanning the gap. Germline V gives CDR1 MNHNY, CDR2 SVGAGI (reference sequence). This CDR3 is 14 amino acids long. CDR3 DNA sequence: TGTGCCAGCAGTTACTCGGAAGCGGTCTACGAGCAGTACTTC. This codes for CASSYSEAVYEQYF.

The chain links TRBV7-2 to TRBJ2-2, with TRBD2 matching over 9 bases. Germline lookup yields CDR1 SGHTA and CDR2 FQGNSA. This CDR3 has 16 amino acids. V was clipped by 5 bases and J by 3 bases; unmatched bases: 7. CDR3 nucleotide sequence: TGTGCCAGCAGCCCGTGGACTAGCGTGGACACCGGGGAGCTGTTTTTT. This sequence encodes CASSPWTSVDTGELFF.

The CDR3 DNA reads as TGCAGTGTGACCTTTTACAATGAGCAGTTCTTC. Translated: CSVTFYNEQFF. The rearrangement links TRBV20-1 to TRBJ2-1, with D hard to call. V shed 7 bases and J shed 4 bases, with 8 bases lying between them. The CDR3 extends over 11 amino acids. CDR1 and CDR2 from the germline V gene are DFQATT and SNEGSKA (reference sequence).

The chain carries TRBV7-2 and TRBJ1-1; a possible D gene is TRBD1 (5 bases). The CDR3 totals 12 residues. The germline V gene encodes CDR1 SGHTA and CDR2 FQGNSA. With 2 bases removed from V and 8 bases from J, the gap between germline ends came to 9 bases. CDR3 in amino acids: CASSLRRTEAFF. The CDR3 nucleotides read TGTGCCAGCAGCTTACGGCGGACAGAAGCTTTCTTT.

Remarks on this clone: Within the sample, other DNA sequences also encode this same CDR3. The V and J genes are TRBV11-2 and TRBJ2-1, with 11 bases that match TRBD2. Germline loops: CDR1 SGHAT, CDR2 FQNNGV. Trimming took 3 bases from V and 5 from J; bases not matched to a gene: 3. The CDR3 length is 15 residues. CDR3 coding DNA: TGTGCCAGCAGCTTGGGACTAGCGGTAAACAATGAGCAGTTCTTC. Amino acids: CASSLGLAVNNEQFF.